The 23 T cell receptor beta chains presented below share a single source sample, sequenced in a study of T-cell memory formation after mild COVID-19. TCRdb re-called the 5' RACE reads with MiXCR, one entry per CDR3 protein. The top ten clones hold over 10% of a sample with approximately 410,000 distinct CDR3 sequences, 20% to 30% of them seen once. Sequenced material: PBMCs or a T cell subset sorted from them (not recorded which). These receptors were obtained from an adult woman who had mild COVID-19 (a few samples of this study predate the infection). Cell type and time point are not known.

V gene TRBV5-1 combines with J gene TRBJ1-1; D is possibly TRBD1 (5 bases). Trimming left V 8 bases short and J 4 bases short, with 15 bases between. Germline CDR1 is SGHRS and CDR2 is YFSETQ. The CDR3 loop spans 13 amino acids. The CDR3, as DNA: TGCGCCAGTTATCAGGCGGGGGGCACTGAAGCTTTCTTT. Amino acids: CASYQAGGTEAFF.

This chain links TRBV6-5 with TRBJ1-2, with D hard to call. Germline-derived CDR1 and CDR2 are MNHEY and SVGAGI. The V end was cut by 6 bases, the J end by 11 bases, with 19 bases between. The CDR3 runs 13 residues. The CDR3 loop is CASRPTGRTGYTF. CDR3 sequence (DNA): TGTGCCAGCAGACCAACCGGGCGAACGGGATACACCTTC.

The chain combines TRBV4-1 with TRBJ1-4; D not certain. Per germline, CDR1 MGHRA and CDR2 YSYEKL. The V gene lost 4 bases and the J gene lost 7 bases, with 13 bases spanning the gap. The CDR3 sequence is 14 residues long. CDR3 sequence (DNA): TGCGCCAGCAGCCCCCCTAGAGAAAGTGAAAAACTGTTTTTT. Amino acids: CASSPPRESEKLFF.

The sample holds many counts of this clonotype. The CDR3 protein is CATKASRNTGELFF. CDR3 nucleotide sequence: TGTGCCACCAAAGCGTCGAGGAACACCGGGGAGCTGTTTTTT. The J gene is TRBJ2-2, the V gene TRBV15; D is uncertain. The V end lost 7 bases, the J end lost 1 base, and 10 bases lay between the germline ends. This CDR3 comprises 14 residues. The V gene's germline CDR1 is LNHNV and CDR2 YYDKDF (reference sequence).

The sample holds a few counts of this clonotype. CDR3 bases: TGTGCCAGCAGTTACCGCGCCCGGACTAGCGCCGGCGGGCGGAACTCCTACGAGCAGTACTTC. It yields the protein CASSYRARTSAGGRNSYEQYF. This chain uses TRBV6-5 with TRBJ2-7; 9 bases are shared with TRBD2. Germline CDR1 and CDR2: MNHEY and SVGAGI. This CDR3 region has 21 residues. Unmatched junction bases numbered 20, after V lost 2 bases and J lost 0 bases.

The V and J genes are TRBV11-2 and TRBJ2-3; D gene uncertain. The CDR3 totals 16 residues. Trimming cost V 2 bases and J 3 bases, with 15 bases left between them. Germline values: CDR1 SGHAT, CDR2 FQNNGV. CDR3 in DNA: TGTGCCAGCAGCTTACGACCTCCCCTTTATACAGATACGCAGTATTTT. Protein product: CASSLRPPLYTDTQYF. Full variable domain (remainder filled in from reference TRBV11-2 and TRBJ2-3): EAGVAQSPRYKIIEKRQSVAFWCNPISGHATLYWYQQILGQGPKLLIQFQNNGVVDDSQLPKDRFSAERLKGVDSTLKIQPAKLEDSAVYLCASSLRPPLYTDTQYFGPGTRLTVL.

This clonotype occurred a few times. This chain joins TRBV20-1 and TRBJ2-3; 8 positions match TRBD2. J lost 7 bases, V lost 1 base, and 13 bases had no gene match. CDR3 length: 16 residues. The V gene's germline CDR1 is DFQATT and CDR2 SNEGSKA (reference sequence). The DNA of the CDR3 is TGCAGTGCTAGAGGTGCTAGCGGGTCATACCTCAATACGCAGTATTTT. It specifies CSARGASGSYLNTQYF.

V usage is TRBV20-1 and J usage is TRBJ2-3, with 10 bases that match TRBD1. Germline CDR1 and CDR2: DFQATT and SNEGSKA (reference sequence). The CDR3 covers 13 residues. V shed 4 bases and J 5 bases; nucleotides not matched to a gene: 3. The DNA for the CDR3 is TGCAGTGCTACGGGACAGGGGCAAGATACGCAGTATTTT. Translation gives CSATGQGQDTQYF.

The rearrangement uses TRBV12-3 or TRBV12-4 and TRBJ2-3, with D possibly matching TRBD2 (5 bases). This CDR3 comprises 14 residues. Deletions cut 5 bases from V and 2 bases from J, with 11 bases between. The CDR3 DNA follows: TGTGCCAGCAGTCCCGGGATTTCCACAGATACGCAGTATTTT. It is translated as CASSPGISTDTQYF.

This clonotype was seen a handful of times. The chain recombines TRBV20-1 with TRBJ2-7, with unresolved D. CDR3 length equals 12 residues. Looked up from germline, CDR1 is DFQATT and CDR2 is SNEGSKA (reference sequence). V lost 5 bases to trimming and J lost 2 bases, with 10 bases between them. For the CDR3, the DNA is TGCAGTGCTGGAGCAGTTCCCTACGAGCAGTACTTC. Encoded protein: CSAGAVPYEQYF.

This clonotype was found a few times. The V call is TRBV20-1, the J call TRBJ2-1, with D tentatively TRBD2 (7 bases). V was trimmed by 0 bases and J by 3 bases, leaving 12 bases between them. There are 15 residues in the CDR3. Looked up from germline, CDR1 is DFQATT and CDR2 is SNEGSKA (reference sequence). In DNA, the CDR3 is TGCAGTGCTAGAGAGGGGGGGCCCGTCTACAATGAGCAGTTCTTC. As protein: CSAREGGPVYNEQFF.

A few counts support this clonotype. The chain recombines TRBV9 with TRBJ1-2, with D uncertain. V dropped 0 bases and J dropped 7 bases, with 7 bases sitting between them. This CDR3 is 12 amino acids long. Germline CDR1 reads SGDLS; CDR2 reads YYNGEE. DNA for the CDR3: TGTGCCAGCAGCGTAGGAGGAGGTGGCTACACCTTC. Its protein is CASSVGGGGYTF.

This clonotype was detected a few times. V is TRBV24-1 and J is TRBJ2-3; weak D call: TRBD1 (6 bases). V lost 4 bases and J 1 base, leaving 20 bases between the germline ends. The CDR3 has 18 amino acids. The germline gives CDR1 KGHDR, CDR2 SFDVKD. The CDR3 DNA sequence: TGTGCCACCAGTGACCGCCCACAGGCAGGGGCCCGCACAGATACGCAGTATTTT. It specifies CATSDRPQAGARTDTQYF.

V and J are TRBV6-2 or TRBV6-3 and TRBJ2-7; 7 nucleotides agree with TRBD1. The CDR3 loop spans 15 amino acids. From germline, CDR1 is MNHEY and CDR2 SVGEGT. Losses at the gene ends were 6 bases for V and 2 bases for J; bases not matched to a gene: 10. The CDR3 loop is CASSLPWTGTYEQYF. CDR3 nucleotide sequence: TGTGCCAGCAGCCTCCCTTGGACAGGAACCTACGAGCAGTACTTC.

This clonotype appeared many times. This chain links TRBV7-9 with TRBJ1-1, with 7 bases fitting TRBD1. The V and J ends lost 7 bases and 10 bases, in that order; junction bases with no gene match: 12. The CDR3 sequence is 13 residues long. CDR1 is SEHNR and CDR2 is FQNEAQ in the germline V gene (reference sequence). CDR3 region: CASIPQGGARAFF. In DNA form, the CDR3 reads TGTGCCAGCATCCCCCAGGGGGGGGCGCGAGCTTTCTTT.

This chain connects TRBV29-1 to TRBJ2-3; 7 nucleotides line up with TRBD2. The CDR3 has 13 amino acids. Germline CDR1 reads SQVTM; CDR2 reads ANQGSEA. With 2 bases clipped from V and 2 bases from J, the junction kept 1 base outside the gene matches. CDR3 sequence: CSVERDYTDTQYF. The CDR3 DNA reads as TGCAGCGTTGAAAGGGACTACACAGATACGCAGTATTTT.

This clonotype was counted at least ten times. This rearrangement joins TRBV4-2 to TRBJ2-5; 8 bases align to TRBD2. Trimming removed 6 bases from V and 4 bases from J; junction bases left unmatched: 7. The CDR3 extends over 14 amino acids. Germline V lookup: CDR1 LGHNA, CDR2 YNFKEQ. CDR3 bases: TGTGCCAGCAGTCGAGGACTAGCTGGAGAGACCCAGTACTTC. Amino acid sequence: CASSRGLAGETQYF.

DNA of the CDR3: TGCAGTGCTAGATCGGGACGGTATGGCTACACCTTC. Translated: CSARSGRYGYTF. The chain carries TRBV20-1 and TRBJ1-2; perhaps TRBD1 as D (5 bases). Germline V CDR1 and CDR2: DFQATT, SNEGSKA (reference sequence). CDR3 length equals 12 residues. V dropped 2 bases and J dropped 5 bases, with 9 bases sitting between them.

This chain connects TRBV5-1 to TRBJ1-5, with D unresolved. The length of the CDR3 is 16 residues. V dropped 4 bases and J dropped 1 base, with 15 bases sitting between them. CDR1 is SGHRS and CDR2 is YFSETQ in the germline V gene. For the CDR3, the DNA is TGCGCCAGCAGCGCCGGTGGTCCGACCAGCAATCAGCCCCAGCATTTT. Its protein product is CASSAGGPTSNQPQHF. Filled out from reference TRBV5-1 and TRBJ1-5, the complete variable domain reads KAGVTQTPRYLIKTRGQQVTLSCSPISGHRSVSWYQQTPGQGLQFLFEYFSETQRNKGNFPGRFSGRQFSNSRSEMNVSTLELGDSALYLCASSAGGPTSNQPQHFGDGTRLSIL.

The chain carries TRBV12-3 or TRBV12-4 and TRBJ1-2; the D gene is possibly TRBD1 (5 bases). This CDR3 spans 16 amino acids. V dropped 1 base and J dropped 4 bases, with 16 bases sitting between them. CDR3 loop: CASSLDRQGRGYGYTF. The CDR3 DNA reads TGTGCCAGCAGTTTAGATCGGCAGGGTCGCGGCTATGGCTACACCTTC.

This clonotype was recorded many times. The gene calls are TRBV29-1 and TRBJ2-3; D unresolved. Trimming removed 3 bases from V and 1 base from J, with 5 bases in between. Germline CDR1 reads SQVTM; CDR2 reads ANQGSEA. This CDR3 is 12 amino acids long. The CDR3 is CSVDTGTDTQYF. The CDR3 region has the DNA TGCAGCGTTGACACAGGCACAGATACGCAGTATTTT.

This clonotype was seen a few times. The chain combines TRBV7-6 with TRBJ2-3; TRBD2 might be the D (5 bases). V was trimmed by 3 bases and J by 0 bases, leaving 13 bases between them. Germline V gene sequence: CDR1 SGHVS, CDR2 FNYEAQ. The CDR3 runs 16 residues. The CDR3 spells CASSFGGASSTDTQYF. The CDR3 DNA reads TGTGCCAGCAGCTTTGGAGGTGCCTCTAGCACAGATACGCAGTATTTT. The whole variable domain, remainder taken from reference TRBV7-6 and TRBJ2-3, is GAGVSQSPRYKVTKRGQDVALRCDPISGHVSLYWYRQALGQGPEFLTYFNYEAQQDKSGLPNDRFSAERPEGSISTLTIQRTEQRDSAMYRCASSFGGASSTDTQYFGPGTRLTVL.

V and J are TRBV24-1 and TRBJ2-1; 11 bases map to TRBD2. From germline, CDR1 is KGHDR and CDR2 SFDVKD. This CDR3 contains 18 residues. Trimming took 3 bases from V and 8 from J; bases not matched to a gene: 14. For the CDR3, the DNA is TGTGCCACCAGTGATCCCTTCCGTGCGGGTAGCGGGAGGGATGAGCAGTTCTTC. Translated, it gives CATSDPFRAGSGRDEQFF.